This T cell receptor (beta chain) derives from a study of tumor-infiltrating lymphocytes in oesophageal squamous cell carcinoma. J gave up 1 base and V 8 bases, and 4 bases lay outside the gene matches. The CDR3 consists of 13 residues. The germline V gene encodes CDR1 SGHRS and CDR2 YFSETQ. This clonotype was detected only once. TCRdb re-called the PCR reads with MiXCR, one entry per CDR3 protein. This table holds approximately 18,000 distinct CDR3 sequences, 35% to 50% found once. Source material: esophageal tumor tissue. This TCR came from a male donor with esophageal squamous cell carcinoma. The V and J genes are TRBV5-1 and TRBJ2-3, with 7 bases aligning to TRBD2. Written as DNA, the CDR3 is TGCGCCAGTTGGAGCGGGGGCACAGATACGCAGTATTTT. This encodes CASWSGGTDTQYF.